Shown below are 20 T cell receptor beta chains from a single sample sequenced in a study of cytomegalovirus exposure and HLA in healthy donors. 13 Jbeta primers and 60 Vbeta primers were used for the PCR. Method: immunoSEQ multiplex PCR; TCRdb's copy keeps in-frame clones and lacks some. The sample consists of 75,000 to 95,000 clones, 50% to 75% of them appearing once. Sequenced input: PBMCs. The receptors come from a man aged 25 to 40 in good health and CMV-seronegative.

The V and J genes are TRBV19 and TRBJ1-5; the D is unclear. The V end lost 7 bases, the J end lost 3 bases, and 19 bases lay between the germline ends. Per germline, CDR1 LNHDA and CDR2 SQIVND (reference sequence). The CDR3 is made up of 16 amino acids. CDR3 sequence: CASTKRETPYNQPQHF. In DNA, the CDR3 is TGTGCCAGTACCAAGAGAGAGACACCCTACAATCAGCCCCAGCATTTT.

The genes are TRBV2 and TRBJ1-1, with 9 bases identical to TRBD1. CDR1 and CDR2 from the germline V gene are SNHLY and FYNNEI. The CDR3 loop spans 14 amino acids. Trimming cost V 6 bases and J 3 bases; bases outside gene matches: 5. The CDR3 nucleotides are TGTGCCAGCAGAGGAAACAGGGGGCACACTGAAGCTTTCTTT. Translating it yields CASRGNRGHTEAFF.

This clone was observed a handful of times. This CDR3 is CASRTDRRGLEKLFF. As DNA, the CDR3 is TGTGCCAGTAGGACCGACAGGCGAGGCCTAGAAAAACTGTTTTTT. The rearrangement links TRBV19 to TRBJ1-4, with a tentative D call TRBD1 (6 bases). With 6 bases removed from V and 8 bases from J, the gap between germline ends came to 19 bases. CDR3 size: 15 residues. CDR1 is LNHDA and CDR2 is SQIVND in the germline V gene (reference sequence). The entire variable domain, with the rest obtained from reference TRBV19 and TRBJ1-4, is as follows: DGGITQSPKYLFRKEGQNVTLSCEQNLNHDAMYWYRQDPGQGLRLIYYSQIVNDFQKGDIAEGYSVSREKKESFPLTVTSAQKNPTAFYLCASRTDRRGLEKLFFGSGTQLSVL.

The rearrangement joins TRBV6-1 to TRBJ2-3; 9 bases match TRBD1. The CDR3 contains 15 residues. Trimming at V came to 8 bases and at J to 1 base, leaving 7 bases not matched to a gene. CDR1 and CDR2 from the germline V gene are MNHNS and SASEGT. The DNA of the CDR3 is TGTGCCAGCCGAAGACAGGGGGGTGGCACAGATACGCAGTATTTT. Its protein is CASRRQGGGTDTQYF.

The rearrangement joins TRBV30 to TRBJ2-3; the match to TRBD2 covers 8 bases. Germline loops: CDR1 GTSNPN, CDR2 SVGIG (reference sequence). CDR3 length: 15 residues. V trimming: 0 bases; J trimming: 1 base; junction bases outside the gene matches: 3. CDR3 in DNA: TGTGCCTGGAGTGTCCGAGCGGGGGGCACAGATACGCAGTATTTT. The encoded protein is CAWSVRAGGTDTQYF. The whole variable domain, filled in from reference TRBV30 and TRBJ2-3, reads SQTIHQWPATLVQPVGSPLSLECTVEGTSNPNLYWYRQAAGRGLQLLFYSVGIGQISSEVPQNLSASRPQDRQFILSSKKLLLSDSGFYLCAWSVRAGGTDTQYFGPGTRLTVL.

The CDR3 bases are TGCGCCAGCAGCTTGGCTAACCTGCAGGCGGGACTCTCCTACAATGAGCAGTTCTTC. This sequence encodes CASSLANLQAGLSYNEQFF. The chain employs TRBV5-1 and TRBJ2-1, with D tentatively TRBD2 (6 bases). V lost 0 bases and J lost 0, with 19 bases in between. The CDR3 covers 19 residues. The germline CDR1 and CDR2 sequences are SGHRS and YFSETQ.

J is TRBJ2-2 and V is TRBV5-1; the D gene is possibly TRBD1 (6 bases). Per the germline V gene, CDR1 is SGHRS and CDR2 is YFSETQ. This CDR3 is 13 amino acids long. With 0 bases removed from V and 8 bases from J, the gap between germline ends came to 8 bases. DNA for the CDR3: TGCGCCAGCAGCTTGGAGGGGGTAGGGGAGCTGTTTTTT. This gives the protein CASSLEGVGELFF.

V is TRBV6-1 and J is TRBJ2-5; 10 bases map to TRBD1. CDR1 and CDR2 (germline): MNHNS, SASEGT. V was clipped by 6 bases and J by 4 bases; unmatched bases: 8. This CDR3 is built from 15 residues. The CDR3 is CASRDRDRGRETQYF. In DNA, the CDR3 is TGTGCCAGCAGGGACCGGGACAGGGGCAGAGAGACCCAGTACTTC.

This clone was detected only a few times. In DNA form, the CDR3 reads TGTGCCAGCAGCCCGGCCCCGGGACAGGGGGCGGGGGATACGCAGTATTTT. Encoded protein: CASSPAPGQGAGDTQYF. J is TRBJ2-3 and V is TRBV5-4, with 12 bases identical to TRBD1. Germline-derived CDR1 and CDR2 are SGHNT and YYREEE (reference sequence). V lost 4 bases, J lost 6 bases, and 12 bases stayed unmatched. This CDR3 is 17 amino acids long.

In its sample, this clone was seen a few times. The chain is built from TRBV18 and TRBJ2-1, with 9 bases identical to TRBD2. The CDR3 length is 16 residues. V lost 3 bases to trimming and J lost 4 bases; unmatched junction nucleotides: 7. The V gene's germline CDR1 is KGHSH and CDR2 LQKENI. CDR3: CASSPLAGAEYNEQFF. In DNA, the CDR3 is TGTGCCAGCTCACCGTTAGCGGGGGCTGAATACAATGAGCAGTTCTTC.

The chain's CDR3 is CASSLTGGLETQYF. The CDR3, as DNA: TGTGCCAGCAGCTTAACTGGAGGGCTTGAGACCCAGTACTTC. The chain links TRBV7-3 to TRBJ2-5, with D possibly matching TRBD2 (6 bases). V was clipped by 0 bases and J by 5 bases, with 10 bases between them. Looked up from germline, CDR1 is SGHTA and CDR2 is FQGTGA. The length of the CDR3 is 14 residues.

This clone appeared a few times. The CDR3 DNA reads as TGTGCCAGCAGCTCCTACCGGGACTCCTGGAACACCGGGGAGCTGTTTTTT. It encodes CASSSYRDSWNTGELFF. The V call is TRBV11-3, the J call TRBJ2-2; a weak D match, TRBD2 (6 bases). With 4 bases removed from V and 1 base from J, the gap between germline ends came to 16 bases. The CDR3 totals 17 residues. CDR1 is SGHNT, CDR2 YENEEA, per germline.

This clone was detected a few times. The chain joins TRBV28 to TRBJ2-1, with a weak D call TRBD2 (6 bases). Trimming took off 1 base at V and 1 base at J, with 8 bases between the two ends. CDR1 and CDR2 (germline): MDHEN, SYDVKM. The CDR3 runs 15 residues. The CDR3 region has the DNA TGTGCCAGCAGTTTATCGGGACTTTCCTACAATGAGCAGTTCTTC. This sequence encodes CASSLSGLSYNEQFF.

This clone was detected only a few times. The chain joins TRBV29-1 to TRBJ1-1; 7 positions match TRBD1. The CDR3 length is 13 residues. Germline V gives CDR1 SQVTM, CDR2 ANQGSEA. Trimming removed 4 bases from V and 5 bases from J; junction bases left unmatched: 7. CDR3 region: CSVVDREGTEAFF. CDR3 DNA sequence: TGCAGCGTTGTAGACAGGGAGGGGACTGAAGCTTTCTTT.

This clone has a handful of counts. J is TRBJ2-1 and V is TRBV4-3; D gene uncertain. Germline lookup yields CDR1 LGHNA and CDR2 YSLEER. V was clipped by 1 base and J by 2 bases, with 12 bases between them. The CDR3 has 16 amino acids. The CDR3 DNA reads TGCGCCAGCAGCCAAGGCCTCCCAGCGCCCTACAATGAGCAGTTCTTC. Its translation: CASSQGLPAPYNEQFF.

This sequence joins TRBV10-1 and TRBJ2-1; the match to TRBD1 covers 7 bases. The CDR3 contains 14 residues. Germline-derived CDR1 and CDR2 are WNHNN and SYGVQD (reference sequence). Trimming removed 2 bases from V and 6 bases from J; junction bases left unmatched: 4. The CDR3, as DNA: TGCGCCAGCAGTGAGCTCGAGGGGGCCAATGAGCAGTTCTTC. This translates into CASSELEGANEQFF.

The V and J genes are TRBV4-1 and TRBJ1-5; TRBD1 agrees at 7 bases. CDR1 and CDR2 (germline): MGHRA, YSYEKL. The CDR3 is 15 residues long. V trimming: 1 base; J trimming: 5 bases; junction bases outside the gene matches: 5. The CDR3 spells CASSQVRDSHQPQHF. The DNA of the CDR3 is TGCGCCAGCAGCCAAGTGCGGGACAGTCATCAGCCCCAGCATTTT.

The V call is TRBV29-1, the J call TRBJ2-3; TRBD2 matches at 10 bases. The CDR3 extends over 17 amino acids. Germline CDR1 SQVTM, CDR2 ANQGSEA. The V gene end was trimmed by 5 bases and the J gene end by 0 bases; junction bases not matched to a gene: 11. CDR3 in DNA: TGCAGCGTTAAAAAAGCGGGGGGGGGCCCTAGCACAGATACGCAGTATTTT. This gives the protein CSVKKAGGGPSTDTQYF.

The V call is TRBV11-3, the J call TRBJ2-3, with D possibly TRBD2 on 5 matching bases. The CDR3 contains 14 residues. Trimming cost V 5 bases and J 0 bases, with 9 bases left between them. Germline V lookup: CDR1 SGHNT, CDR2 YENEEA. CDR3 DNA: TGTGCCAGCAGCACTACTAGAAGCACAGATACGCAGTATTTT. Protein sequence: CASSTTRSTDTQYF.

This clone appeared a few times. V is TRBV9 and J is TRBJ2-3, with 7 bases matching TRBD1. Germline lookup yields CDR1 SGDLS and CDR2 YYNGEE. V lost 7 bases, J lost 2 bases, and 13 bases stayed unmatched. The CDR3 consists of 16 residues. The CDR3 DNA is TGTGCCAGCTTGGGGTGGGGACAGAACCTCACAGATACGCAGTATTTT. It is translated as CASLGWGQNLTDTQYF.